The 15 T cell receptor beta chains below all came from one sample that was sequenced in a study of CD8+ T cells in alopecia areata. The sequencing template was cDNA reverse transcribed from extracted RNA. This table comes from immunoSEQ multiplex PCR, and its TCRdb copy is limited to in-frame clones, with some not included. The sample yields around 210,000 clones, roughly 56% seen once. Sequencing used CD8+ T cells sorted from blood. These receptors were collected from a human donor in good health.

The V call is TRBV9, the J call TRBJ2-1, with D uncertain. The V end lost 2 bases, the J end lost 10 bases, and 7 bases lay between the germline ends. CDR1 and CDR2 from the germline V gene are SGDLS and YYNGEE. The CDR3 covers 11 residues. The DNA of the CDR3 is TGTGCCAGCAGCGTGACCGAAGAGCAGTTCTTC. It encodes CASSVTEEQFF.

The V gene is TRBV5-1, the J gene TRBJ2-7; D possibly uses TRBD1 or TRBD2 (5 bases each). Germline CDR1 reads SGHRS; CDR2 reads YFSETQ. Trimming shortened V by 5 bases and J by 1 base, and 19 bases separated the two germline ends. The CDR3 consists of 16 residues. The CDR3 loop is CASSFDDRGASYEQYF. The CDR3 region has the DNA TGCGCCAGCAGTTTTGATGATCGAGGGGCATCCTACGAGCAGTACTTC.

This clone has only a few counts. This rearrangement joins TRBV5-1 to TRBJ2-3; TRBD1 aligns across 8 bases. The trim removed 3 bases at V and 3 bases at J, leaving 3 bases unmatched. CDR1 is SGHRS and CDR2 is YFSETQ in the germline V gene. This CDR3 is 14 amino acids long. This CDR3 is CASSWTGRTDTQYF. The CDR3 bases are TGCGCCAGCAGCTGGACAGGGAGGACAGATACGCAGTATTTT.

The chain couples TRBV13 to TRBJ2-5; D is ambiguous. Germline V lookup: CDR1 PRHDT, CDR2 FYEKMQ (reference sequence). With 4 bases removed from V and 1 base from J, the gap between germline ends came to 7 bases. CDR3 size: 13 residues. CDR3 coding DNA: TGTGCCAGCAGCTCCCCCTCCCAAGAGACCCAGTACTTC. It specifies CASSSPSQETQYF.

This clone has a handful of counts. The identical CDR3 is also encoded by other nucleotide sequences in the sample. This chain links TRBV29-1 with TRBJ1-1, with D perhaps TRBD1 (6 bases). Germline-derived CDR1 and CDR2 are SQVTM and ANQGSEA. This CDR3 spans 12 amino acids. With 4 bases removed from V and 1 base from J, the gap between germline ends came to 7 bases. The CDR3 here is CSVAGANTEAFF. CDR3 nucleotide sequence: TGCAGCGTTGCAGGGGCGAACACTGAAGCTTTCTTT.

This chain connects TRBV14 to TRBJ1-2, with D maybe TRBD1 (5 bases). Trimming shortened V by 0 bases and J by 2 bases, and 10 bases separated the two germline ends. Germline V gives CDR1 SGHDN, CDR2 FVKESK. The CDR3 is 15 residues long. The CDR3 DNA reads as TGTGCCAGCAGCCAAGAAACATGGGGGAACTATGGCTACACCTTC. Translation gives CASSQETWGNYGYTF.

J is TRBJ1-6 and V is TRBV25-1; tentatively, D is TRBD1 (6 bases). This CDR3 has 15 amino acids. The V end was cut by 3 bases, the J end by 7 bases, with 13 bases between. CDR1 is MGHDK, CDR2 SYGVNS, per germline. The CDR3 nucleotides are TGTGCCAGCAGTGAGGGAGGGGGAAGGAATTCACCCCTCCACTTT. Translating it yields CASSEGGGRNSPLHF.

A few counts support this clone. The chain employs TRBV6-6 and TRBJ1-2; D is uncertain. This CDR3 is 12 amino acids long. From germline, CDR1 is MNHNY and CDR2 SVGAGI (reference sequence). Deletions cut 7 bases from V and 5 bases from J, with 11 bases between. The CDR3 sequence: CASTLRGYGYTF. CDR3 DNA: TGTGCCAGCACCCTAAGAGGGTATGGCTACACCTTC.

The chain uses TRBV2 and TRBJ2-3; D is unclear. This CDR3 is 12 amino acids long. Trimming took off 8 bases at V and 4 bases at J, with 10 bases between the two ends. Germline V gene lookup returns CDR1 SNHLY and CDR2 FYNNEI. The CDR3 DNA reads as TGTGCCAGCGGTTGGTCCCCAGATACGCAGTATTTT. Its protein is CASGWSPDTQYF. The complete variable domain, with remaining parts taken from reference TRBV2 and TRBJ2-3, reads EPEVTQTPSHQVTQMGQEVILRCVPISNHLYFYWYRQILGQKVEFLVSFYNNEISEKSEIFDDQFSVERPDGSNFTLKIRSTKLEDSAMYFCASGWSPDTQYFGPGTRLTVL.

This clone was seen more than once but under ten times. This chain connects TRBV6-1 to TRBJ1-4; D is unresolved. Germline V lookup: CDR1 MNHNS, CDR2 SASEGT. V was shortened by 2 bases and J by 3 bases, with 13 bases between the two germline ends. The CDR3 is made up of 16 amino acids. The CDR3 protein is CASSERPWRANEKLFF. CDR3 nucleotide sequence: TGTGCCAGCAGTGAACGGCCTTGGAGGGCTAATGAAAAACTGTTTTTT.

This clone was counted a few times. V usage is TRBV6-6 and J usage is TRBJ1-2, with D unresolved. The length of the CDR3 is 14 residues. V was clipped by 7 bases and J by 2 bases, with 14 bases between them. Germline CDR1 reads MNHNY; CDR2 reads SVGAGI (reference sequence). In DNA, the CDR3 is TGTGCCAGCACCTTCGCCAGGTTAAACTATGGCTACACCTTC. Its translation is CASTFARLNYGYTF.

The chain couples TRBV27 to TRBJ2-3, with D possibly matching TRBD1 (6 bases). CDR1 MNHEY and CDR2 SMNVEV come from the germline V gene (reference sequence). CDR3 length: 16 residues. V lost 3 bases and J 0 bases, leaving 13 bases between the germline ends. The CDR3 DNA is TGTGCCAGCAGTTTCGCCGGGACACCCAGCACAGATACGCAGTATTTT. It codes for CASSFAGTPSTDTQYF.

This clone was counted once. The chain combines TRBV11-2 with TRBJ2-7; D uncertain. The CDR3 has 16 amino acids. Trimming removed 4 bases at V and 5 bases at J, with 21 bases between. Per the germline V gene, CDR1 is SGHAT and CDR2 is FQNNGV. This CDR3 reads CASSSPGRYTDHEQYF. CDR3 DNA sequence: TGTGCCAGCAGCTCACCTGGACGATACACCGACCACGAGCAGTACTTC.

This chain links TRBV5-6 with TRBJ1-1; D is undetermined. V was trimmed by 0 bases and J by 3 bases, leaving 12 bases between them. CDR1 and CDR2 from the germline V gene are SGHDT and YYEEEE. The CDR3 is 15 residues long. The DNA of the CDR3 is TGTGCCAGCAGCTTGGCGAGAAAACCGGACACTGAAGCTTTCTTT. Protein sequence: CASSLARKPDTEAFF.

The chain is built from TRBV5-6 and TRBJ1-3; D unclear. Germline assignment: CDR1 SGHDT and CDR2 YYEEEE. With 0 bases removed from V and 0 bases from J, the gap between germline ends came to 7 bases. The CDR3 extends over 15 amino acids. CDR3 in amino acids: CASSLDRSSGNTIYF. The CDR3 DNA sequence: TGTGCCAGCAGCTTGGATCGGAGCTCTGGAAACACCATATATTTT.